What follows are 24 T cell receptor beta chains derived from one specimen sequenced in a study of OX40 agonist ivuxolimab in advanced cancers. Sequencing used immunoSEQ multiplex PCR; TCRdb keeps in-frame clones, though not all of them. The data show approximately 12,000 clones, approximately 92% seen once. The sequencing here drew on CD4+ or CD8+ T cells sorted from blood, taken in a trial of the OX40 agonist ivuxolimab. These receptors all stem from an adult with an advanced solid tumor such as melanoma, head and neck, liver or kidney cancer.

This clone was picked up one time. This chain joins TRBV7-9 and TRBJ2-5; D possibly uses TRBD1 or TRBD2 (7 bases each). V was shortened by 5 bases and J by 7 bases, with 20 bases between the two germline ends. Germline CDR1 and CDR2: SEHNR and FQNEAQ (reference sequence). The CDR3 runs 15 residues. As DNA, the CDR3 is TGTGCCAGCAGCGGACAGGAGACTAGCATTGGGACCCAGTACTTC. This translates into CASSGQETSIGTQYF.

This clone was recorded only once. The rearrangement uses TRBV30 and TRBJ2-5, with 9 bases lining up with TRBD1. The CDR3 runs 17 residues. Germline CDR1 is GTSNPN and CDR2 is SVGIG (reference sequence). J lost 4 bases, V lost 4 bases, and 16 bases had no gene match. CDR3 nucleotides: TGTGCCTGGATGGGAGAGTCGTCGGGGACAGGGTCAGAGACCCAGTACTTC. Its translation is CAWMGESSGTGSETQYF. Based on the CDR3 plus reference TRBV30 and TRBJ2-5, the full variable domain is SQTIHQWPATLVQPVGSPLSLECTVEGTSNPNLYWYRQAAGRGLQLLFYSVGIGQISSEVPQNLSASRPQDRQFILSSKKLLLSDSGFYLCAWMGESSGTGSETQYFGPGTRLLVL.

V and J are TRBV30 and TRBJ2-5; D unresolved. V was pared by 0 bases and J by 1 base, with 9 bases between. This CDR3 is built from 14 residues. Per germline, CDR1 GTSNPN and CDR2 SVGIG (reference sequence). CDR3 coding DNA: TGTGCCTGGAGTGTAGGGCGCGGCCAAGAGACCCAGTACTTC. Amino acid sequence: CAWSVGRGQETQYF.

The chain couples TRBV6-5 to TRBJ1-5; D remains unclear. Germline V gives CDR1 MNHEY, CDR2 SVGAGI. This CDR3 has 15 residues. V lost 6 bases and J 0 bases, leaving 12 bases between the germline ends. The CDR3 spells CASRTLRVSNQPQHF. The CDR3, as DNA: TGTGCCAGCAGGACGCTTAGGGTTAGCAATCAGCCCCAGCATTTT.

The chain's CDR3 is CAWTQQGGFYEQYF. The CDR3 DNA is TGTGCCTGGACTCAACAGGGTGGGTTCTACGAGCAGTACTTC. This sequence joins TRBV30 and TRBJ2-7, with D perhaps TRBD1 (6 bases). V lost 4 bases to trimming and J lost 3 bases, with 16 bases between them. The CDR3 sequence is 14 residues long. Germline V gives CDR1 GTSNPN, CDR2 SVGIG (reference sequence).

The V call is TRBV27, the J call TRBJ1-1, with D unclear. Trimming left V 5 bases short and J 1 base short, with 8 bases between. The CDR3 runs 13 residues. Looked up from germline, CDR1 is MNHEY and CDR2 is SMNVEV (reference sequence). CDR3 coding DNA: TGTGCCAGCAGTCCTCGGGCGAACACTGAAGCTTTCTTT. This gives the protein CASSPRANTEAFF.

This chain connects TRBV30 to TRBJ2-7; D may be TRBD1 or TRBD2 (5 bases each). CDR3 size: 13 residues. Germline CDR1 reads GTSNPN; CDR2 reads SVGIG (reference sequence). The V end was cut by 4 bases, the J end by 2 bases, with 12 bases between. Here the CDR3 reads CAWIGTPTYEQYF. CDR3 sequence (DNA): TGTGCCTGGATTGGGACGCCGACCTACGAGCAGTACTTC.

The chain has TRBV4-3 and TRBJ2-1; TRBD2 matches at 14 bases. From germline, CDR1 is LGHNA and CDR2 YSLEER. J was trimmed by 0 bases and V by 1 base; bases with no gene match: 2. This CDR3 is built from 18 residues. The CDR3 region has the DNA TGCGCCAGCAGCCAAGGACTAGCGGGGGGGAGCTCCTACAATGAGCAGTTCTTC. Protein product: CASSQGLAGGSSYNEQFF.

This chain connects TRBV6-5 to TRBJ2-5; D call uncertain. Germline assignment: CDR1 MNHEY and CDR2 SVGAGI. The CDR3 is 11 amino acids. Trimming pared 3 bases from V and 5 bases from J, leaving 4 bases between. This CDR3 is CASSYSETQYF. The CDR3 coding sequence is TGTGCCAGCAGTTATAGTGAGACCCAGTACTTC.

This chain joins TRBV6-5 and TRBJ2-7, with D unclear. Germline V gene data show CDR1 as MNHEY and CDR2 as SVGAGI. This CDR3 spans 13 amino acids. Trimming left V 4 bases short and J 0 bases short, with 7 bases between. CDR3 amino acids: CASSWAVSYEQYF. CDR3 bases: TGTGCCAGCAGTTGGGCCGTCTCCTACGAGCAGTACTTC.

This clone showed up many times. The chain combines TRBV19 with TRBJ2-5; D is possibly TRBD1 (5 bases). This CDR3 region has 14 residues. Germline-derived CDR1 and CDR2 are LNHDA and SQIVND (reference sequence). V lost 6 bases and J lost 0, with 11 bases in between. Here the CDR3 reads CASRPTGYQETQYF. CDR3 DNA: TGTGCCAGTAGGCCCACAGGCTACCAAGAGACCCAGTACTTC.

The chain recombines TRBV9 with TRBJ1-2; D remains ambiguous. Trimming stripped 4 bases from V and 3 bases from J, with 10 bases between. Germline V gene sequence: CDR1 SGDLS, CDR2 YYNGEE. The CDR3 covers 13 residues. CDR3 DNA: TGTGCCAGCAGCCCTCAGGAGGACTATGGCTACACCTTC. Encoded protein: CASSPQEDYGYTF.

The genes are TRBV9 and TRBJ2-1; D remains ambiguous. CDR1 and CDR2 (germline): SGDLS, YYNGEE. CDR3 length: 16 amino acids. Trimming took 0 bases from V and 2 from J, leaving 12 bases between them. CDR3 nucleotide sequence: TGTGCCAGCAGCGTAGCTGGGCTTTCTCCCTACAATGAGCAGTTCTTC. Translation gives CASSVAGLSPYNEQFF.

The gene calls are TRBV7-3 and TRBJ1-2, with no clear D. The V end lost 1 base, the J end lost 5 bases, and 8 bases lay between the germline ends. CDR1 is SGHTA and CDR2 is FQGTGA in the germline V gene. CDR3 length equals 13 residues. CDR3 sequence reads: CASSLRPEYGYTF. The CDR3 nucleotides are TGTGCCAGCAGCTTAAGGCCCGAATATGGCTACACCTTC.

The CDR3 region has the DNA TGCGCCAGCAGGTTCCTCCTCTACAATGAGCAGTTCTTC. Translating it yields CASRFLLYNEQFF. J is TRBJ2-1 and V is TRBV5-1, with D hard to call. This CDR3 comprises 13 residues. V was cut by 5 bases and J by 3 bases, with 9 bases left in between. Germline assignment: CDR1 SGHRS and CDR2 YFSETQ.

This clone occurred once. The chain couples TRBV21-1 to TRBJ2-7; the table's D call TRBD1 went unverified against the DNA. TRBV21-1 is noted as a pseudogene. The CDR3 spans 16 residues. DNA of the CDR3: TGTGCCAGCAGCAAATTAGACAGGGGGGCCTCCTACGAGCAGTACTTC. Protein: CASSKLDRGASYEQYF.

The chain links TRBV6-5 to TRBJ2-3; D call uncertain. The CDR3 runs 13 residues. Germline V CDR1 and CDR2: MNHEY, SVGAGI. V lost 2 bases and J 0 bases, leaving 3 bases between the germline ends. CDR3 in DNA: TGTGCCAGCAGTTACGTCAGCACAGATACGCAGTATTTT. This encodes CASSYVSTDTQYF.

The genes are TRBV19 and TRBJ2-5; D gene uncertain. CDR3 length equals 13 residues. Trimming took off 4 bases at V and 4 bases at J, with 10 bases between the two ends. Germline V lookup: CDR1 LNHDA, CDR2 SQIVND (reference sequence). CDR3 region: CASSNLDGETQYF. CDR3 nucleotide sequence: TGTGCCAGTAGTAACCTTGACGGAGAGACCCAGTACTTC.

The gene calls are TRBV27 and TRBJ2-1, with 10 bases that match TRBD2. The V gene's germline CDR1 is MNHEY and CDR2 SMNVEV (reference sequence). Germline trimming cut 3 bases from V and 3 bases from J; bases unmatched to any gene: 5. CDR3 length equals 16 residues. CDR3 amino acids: CASSLIRTSGYNEQFF. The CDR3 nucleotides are TGTGCCAGCAGTTTGATTAGGACTAGCGGCTACAATGAGCAGTTCTTC.

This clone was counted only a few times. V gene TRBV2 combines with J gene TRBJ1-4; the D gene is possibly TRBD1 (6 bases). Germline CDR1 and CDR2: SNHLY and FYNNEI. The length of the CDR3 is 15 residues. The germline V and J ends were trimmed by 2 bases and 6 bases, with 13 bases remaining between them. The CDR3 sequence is CASSELGTWDEKLFF. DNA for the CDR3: TGTGCCAGCAGTGAACTGGGGACATGGGATGAAAAACTGTTTTTT.

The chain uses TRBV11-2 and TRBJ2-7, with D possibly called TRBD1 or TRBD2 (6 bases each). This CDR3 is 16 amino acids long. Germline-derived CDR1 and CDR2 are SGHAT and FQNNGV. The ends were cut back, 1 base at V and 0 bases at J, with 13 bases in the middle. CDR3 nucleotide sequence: TGTGCCAGCAGCTTAGCGGGGGACACCCGCTCCTACGAGCAGTACTTC. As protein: CASSLAGDTRSYEQYF.

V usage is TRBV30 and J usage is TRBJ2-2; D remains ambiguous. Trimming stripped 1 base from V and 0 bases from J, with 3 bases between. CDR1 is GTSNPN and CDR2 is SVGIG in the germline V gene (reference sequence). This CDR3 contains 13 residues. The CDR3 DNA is TGTGCCTGGAGTGACTCGAACACCGGGGAGCTGTTTTTT. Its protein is CAWSDSNTGELFF.

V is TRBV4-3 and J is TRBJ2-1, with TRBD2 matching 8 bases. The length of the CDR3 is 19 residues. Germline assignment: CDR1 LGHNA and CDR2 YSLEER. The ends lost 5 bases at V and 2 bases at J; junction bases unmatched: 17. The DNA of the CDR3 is TGCGCCAGCAGCGCCGCAACCCAAAGGAGCGGGGGACCCTACAATGAGCAGTTCTTC. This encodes CASSAATQRSGGPYNEQFF.

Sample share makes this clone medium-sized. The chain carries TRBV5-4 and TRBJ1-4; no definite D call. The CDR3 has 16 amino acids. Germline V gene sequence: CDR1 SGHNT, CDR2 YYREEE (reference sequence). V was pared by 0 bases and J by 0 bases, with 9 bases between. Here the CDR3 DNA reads TGTGCCAGCAGCTTGGGGTCAGGTGCAACTAATGAAAAACTGTTTTTT. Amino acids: CASSLGSGATNEKLFF.